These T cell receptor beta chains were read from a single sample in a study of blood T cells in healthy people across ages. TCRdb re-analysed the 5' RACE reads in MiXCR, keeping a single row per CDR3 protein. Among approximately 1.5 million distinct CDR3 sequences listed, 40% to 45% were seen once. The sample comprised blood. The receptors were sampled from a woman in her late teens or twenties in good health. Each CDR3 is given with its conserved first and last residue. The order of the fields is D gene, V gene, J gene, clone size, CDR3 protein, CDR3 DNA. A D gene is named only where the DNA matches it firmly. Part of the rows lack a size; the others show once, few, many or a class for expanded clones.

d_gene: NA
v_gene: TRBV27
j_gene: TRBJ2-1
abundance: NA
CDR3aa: CASLRGNEQFF
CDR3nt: TGTGCCAGCCTACGGGGCAATGAGCAGTTCTTC

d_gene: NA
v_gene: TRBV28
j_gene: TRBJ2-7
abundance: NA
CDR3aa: CASSLLNRYEQYF
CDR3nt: TGTGCCAGCAGTTTACTGAACAGATACGAGCAGTACTTC

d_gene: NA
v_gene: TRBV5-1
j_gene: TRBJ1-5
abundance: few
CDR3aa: CASSPYGGAYSNQPQHF
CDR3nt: TGCGCCAGCAGCCCCTATGGAGGGGCATATAGCAATCAGCCCCAGCATTTT

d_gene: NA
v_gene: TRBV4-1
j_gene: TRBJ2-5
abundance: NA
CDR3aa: CASSPGHLMIDEQYF
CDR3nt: TGCGCCAGCAGCCCGGGACACTTAATGATAGATGAGCAGTACTTC

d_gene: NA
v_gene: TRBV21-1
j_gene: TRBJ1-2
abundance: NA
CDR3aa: CASTRGGRGYTF
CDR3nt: TGTGCCAGCACCCGAGGGGGGCGGGGCTACACCTTC

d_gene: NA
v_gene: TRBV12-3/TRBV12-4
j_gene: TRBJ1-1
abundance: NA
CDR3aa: CASSFYTMNTEAFF
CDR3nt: TGTGCCAGCAGTTTCTACACCATGAACACTGAAGCTTTCTTT

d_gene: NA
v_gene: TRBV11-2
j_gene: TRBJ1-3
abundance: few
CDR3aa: CASSFTGGPGNTIYF
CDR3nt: TGTGCCAGCAGCTTCACGGGGGGACCTGGAAACACCATATATTTT

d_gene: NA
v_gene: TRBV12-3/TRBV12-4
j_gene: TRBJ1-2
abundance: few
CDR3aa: CASSLRDTDGYTF
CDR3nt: TGTGCCAGCAGTTTGCGGGACACCGATGGCTACACCTTC

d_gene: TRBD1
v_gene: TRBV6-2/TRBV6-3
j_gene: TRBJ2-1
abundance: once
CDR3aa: CASSRGQYNNEQFF
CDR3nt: TGTGCCAGCAGCCGGGGACAGTACAACAATGAGCAGTTCTTC

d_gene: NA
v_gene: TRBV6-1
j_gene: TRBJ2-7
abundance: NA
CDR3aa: CASQFIRAPGVEQYF
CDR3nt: TGTGCCAGTCAATTCATTCGGGCCCCCGGTGTCGAGCAGTACTTC

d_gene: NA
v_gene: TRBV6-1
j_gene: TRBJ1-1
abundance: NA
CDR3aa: CASSEAMVNTEAFF
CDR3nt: TGTGCCAGCAGTGAAGCGATGGTGAACACTGAAGCTTTCTTT